This TCR beta chain was profiled in a study of metastatic and nonmetastatic thyroid tumors. Points from the study as a whole: Malignant thyroid tumors reportedly had TCR beta diversity that was significantly higher than in benign nodules, in blood and tumor.

Germline V gives CDR1 LGHDT, CDR2 YNNKEL (reference sequence). The CDR3 is 18 amino acids. The V gene end was trimmed by 0 bases and the J gene end by 0 bases; junction bases not matched to a gene: 8. Thyroid surgery took place with no prior treatment in any patient. For this clone: What it binds is not known.

TCRdb re-analyzed the PCR reads through MiXCR. This table holds about 38,000 clones, 25% to 30% found once. This clonotype was obtained from a male donor with papillary thyroid cancer or a benign thyroid nodule (not recorded which). Some clones in this sample may be carry-over from other donors' samples. Sequences were obtained from blood. The chain combines TRBV3-1 with TRBJ2-7; TRBD2 aligns across 10 bases. The CDR3, as DNA: TGTGCCAGCAGCCAAGATTGGCTAGCGGGGGCCAGCTCCTACGAGCAGTACTTC. This encodes CASSQDWLAGASSYEQYF.